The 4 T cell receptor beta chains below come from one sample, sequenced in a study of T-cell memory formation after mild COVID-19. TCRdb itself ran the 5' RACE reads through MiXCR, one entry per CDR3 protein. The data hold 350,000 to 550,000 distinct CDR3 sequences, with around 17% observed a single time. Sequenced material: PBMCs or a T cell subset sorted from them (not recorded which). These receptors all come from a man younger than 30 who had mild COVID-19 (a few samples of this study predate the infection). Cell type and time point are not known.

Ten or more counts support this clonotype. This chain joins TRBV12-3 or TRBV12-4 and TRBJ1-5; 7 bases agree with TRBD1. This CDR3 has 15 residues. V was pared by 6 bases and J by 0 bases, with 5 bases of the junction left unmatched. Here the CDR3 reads CASRPQGVSNQPQHF. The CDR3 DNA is TGTGCCAGCAGACCGCAGGGGGTTAGCAATCAGCCCCAGCATTTT.

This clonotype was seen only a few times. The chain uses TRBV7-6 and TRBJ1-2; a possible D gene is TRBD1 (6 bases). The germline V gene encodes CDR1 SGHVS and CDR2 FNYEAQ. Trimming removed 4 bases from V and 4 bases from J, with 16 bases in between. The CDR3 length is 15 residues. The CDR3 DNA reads TGTGCCAGCAGCTCTCCCGGTGGGGGGGCCTATGGCTACACCTTC. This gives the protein CASSSPGGGAYGYTF.

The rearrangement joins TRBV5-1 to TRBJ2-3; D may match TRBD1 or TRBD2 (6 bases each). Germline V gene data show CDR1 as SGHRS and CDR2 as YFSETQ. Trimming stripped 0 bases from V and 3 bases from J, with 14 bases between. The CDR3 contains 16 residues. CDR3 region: CASSLDTGALTDTQYF. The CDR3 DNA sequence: TGCGCCAGCAGCTTGGATACGGGGGCGTTGACAGATACGCAGTATTTT.

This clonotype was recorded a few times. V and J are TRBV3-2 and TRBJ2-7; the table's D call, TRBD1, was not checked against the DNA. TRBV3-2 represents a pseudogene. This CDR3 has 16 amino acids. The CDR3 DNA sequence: TGTGCCAGCAGCCAAGATCTGGGACAGGGGGGATACGAGCAGTACGTC. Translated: CASSQDLGQGGYEQYV.